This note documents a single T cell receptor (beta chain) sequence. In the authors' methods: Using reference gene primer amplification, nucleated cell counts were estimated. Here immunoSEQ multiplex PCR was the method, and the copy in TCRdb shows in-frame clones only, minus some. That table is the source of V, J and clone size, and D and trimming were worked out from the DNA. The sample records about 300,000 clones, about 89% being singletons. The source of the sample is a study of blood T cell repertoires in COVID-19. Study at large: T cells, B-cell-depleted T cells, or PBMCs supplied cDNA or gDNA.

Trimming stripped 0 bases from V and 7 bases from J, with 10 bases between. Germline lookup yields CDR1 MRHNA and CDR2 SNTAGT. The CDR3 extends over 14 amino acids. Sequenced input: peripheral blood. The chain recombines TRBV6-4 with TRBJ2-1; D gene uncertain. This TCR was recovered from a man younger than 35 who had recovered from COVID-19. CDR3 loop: CASSDSYSGNEQFF. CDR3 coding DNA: TGTGCCAGCAGTGACTCGTACAGTGGGAATGAGCAGTTCTTC.